Shown below are 26 T cell receptor beta chains from a single sample sequenced in a study of blood T cell repertoires in COVID-19. Sequencing was performed with immunoSEQ multiplex PCR; in TCRdb, only in-frame clones are kept and a portion is missing. The table records just under 65,000 clones, about four fifths of them present only once. Sequencing was performed on peripheral blood. Receptors were obtained from a human donor in a cohort sampled during active COVID-19.

V and J are TRBV11-2 and TRBJ2-7; TRBD2 might be the D (5 bases). Germline values: CDR1 SGHAT, CDR2 FQNNGV. The CDR3 consists of 14 residues. V was cut by 3 bases and J by 2 bases, with 11 bases left in between. This CDR3 is CASSLGGSTYEQYF. DNA of the CDR3: TGTGCCAGCAGCTTGGGCGGGTCGACCTACGAGCAGTACTTC.

The chain couples TRBV12-3 or TRBV12-4 to TRBJ2-2; D unresolved. The CDR3 length is 13 residues. Trimming left V 1 base short and J 6 bases short, with 6 bases between. DNA for the CDR3: TGTGCCAGCAGTTTAGTAGTGGCCGGGGAGCTGTTTTTT. It codes for CASSLVVAGELFF.

The chain combines TRBV6-1 with TRBJ2-3; weak D call: TRBD2 (6 bases). CDR1 and CDR2 (germline): MNHNS, SASEGT. CDR3 length equals 16 residues. Trimming removed 4 bases at V and 6 bases at J, with 20 bases between. The CDR3 loop is CASSGRPGDWVDTQYF. In DNA, the CDR3 is TGTGCCAGCAGTGGACGCCCGGGGGATTGGGTGGATACGCAGTATTTT.

V usage is TRBV2 and J usage is TRBJ1-1, with D perhaps matching TRBD1 (5 bases). The CDR3 has 16 amino acids. Germline CDR1 and CDR2: SNHLY and FYNNEI. V lost 5 bases, J lost 0 bases, and 16 bases lay in between. The CDR3 sequence is CASSLQGASVNTEAFF. The CDR3, as DNA: TGTGCCAGCAGTCTACAAGGGGCATCGGTGAACACTGAAGCTTTCTTT.

This clone was counted between two and nine times. CDR3 sequence: CSGGEWRTEAFF. The CDR3, as DNA: TGCAGCGGCGGGGAGTGGAGAACTGAAGCTTTCTTT. The genes are TRBV29-1 and TRBJ1-1, with D hard to call. This CDR3 has 12 amino acids. Looked up from germline, CDR1 is SQVTM and CDR2 is ANQGSEA. Trimming removed 7 bases at V and 5 bases at J, with 14 bases between.

The J gene is TRBJ2-7, the V gene TRBV6-5, with D hard to call. Germline-derived CDR1 and CDR2 are MNHEY and SVGAGI. The CDR3 extends over 12 amino acids. Trimming took 4 bases from V and 4 from J, leaving 8 bases between them. The CDR3 protein is CASSSDTYEQYF. The DNA for the CDR3 is TGTGCCAGCAGTTCCGACACTTACGAGCAGTACTTC.

The genes are TRBV30 and TRBJ2-5; no clear D. Germline V lookup: CDR1 GTSNPN, CDR2 SVGIG (reference sequence). V lost 4 bases, J lost 2 bases, and 8 bases lay in between. This CDR3 has 12 residues. The DNA for the CDR3 is TGTGCCTGGACCCCGAGGCAAGAGACCCAGTACTTC. It codes for CAWTPRQETQYF.

The sample holds one count of this clone. This rearrangement joins TRBV6-2 or TRBV6-3 to TRBJ2-5, with D hard to call. The CDR3 runs to 15 residues. Germline V gene lookup returns CDR1 MNHEY and CDR2 SVGEGT. V was cut by 0 bases and J by 2 bases, with 10 bases left in between. CDR3 coding DNA: TGTGCCAGCAGTTACTCGATAACCAGACAAGAGACCCAGTACTTC. It codes for CASSYSITRQETQYF.

The chain is built from TRBV6-5 and TRBJ2-1; 8 nucleotides agree with TRBD2. This CDR3 region has 13 residues. V lost 8 bases to trimming and J lost 6 bases; unmatched junction nucleotides: 6. In germline, CDR1 is MNHEY, CDR2 SVGAGI. CDR3 sequence: CASGGLAGNEQFF. The DNA for the CDR3 is TGTGCCAGCGGCGGTCTAGCGGGCAATGAGCAGTTCTTC.

A few counts support this clone. The J gene is TRBJ2-7, the V gene TRBV5-1, with 9 positions matching TRBD1. The CDR3 consists of 15 residues. Unmatched junction bases numbered 9, after V lost 4 bases and J lost 4 bases. Germline assignment: CDR1 SGHRS and CDR2 YFSETQ. CDR3 nucleotides: TGCGCCAGCAGCCCCGTCCCGGGACAGGGTTACGAGCAGTACTTC. It translates to CASSPVPGQGYEQYF.

This clone has only one observation. This sequence joins TRBV19 and TRBJ1-6, with D possibly TRBD1 on 5 matching bases. Germline V CDR1 and CDR2: LNHDA, SQIVND (reference sequence). Trimming removed 4 bases at V and 7 bases at J, with 11 bases between. This CDR3 contains 14 residues. Here the CDR3 DNA reads TGTGCCAGTAGTACCCGACAGCCGAATTCACCCCTCCACTTT. Protein sequence: CASSTRQPNSPLHF.

This chain connects TRBV30 to TRBJ2-7; TRBD2 aligns across 9 bases. This CDR3 is built from 13 residues. V was clipped by 3 bases and J by 6 bases; unmatched bases: 6. CDR1 and CDR2 from the germline V gene are GTSNPN and SVGIG (reference sequence). This CDR3 is CAWSAGLASEQYF. In DNA, the CDR3 is TGTGCCTGGAGCGCGGGACTAGCAAGCGAGCAGTACTTC.

This clone was seen a single time. CDR3 sequence reads: CASSVSGETSGANVLTF. The CDR3 nucleotides read TGTGCCAGCAGTGTTAGCGGGGAAACCTCTGGGGCCAACGTCCTGACTTTC. The V gene is TRBV6-4, the J gene TRBJ2-6; 8 bases fit TRBD2. This CDR3 has 17 residues. CDR1 MRHNA and CDR2 SNTAGT come from the germline V gene. J gave up 0 bases and V 4 bases, and 5 bases lay outside the gene matches.

This clone came up once. This rearrangement joins TRBV19 to TRBJ2-1, with 7 bases identical to TRBD2. The CDR3 has 12 residues. V shed 6 bases and J 13 bases; nucleotides not matched to a gene: 9. Per germline, CDR1 LNHDA and CDR2 SQIVND (reference sequence). In nucleotides, the CDR3 is TGTGCCAGTAGAAACCAGTGGGAGGGACAGTTCTTC. Protein product: CASRNQWEGQFF.

The chain joins TRBV15 to TRBJ1-3; D gene ambiguous. Germline-derived CDR1 and CDR2 are LNHNV and YYDKDF (reference sequence). With 6 bases removed from V and 0 bases from J, the gap between germline ends came to 12 bases. The CDR3 covers 15 residues. DNA of the CDR3: TGTGCCACCAGTTTTTCAACTGGCTCTGGAAACACCATATATTTT. Translated, it gives CATSFSTGSGNTIYF.

V gene TRBV2 combines with J gene TRBJ1-4; 11 bases match TRBD1. After removal of 6 bases from V and 5 bases from J, the junction contained 2 bases not matched to a gene. Germline CDR1 is SNHLY and CDR2 is FYNNEI. This CDR3 comprises 14 residues. This CDR3 reads CASRWDRGNEKLFF. Here the CDR3 DNA reads TGTGCCAGCAGGTGGGACAGGGGGAATGAAAAACTGTTTTTT.

This clone has just a few counts. This chain connects TRBV6-5 to TRBJ1-1; D might be TRBD1 (6 bases). With 5 bases removed from V and 1 base from J, the gap between germline ends came to 11 bases. Germline-derived CDR1 and CDR2 are MNHEY and SVGAGI. This CDR3 is built from 14 residues. CDR3 bases: TGTGCCAGCAGTCTCCCGGGACAGAACACTGAAGCTTTCTTT. As protein: CASSLPGQNTEAFF.

The V and J genes are TRBV9 and TRBJ1-3; D perhaps matches TRBD1 (6 bases). Germline V gene data show CDR1 as SGDLS and CDR2 as YYNGEE. V lost 3 bases to trimming and J lost 2 bases, with 9 bases between them. The CDR3 length is 14 residues. CDR3 residues: CASSDQGPGNTIYF. In nucleotides, the CDR3 is TGTGCCAGCAGCGACCAGGGGCCTGGAAACACCATATATTTT.

The chain employs TRBV24-1 and TRBJ2-3, with D maybe TRBD1 (6 bases). Trimming left V 5 bases short and J 0 bases short, with 17 bases between. Germline values: CDR1 KGHDR, CDR2 SFDVKD. The CDR3 is 17 residues long. The CDR3 region has the DNA TGTGCCACCAGTGCAGCAGGGGACACGACTAGCACAGATACGCAGTATTTT. Its protein product is CATSAAGDTTSTDTQYF.

This clone was seen only a few times. This chain joins TRBV5-1 and TRBJ1-1; no definite D call. V shed 3 bases and J shed 4 bases, with 16 bases lying between them. CDR1 is SGHRS, CDR2 YFSETQ, per germline. This CDR3 comprises 15 residues. The CDR3 sequence is CASSYDPDGLTEAFF. Written as DNA, the CDR3 is TGCGCCAGCAGCTATGACCCGGACGGACTCACTGAAGCTTTCTTT.

V usage is TRBV30 and J usage is TRBJ1-2; TRBD1 matches at 8 bases. The CDR3 sequence is 16 residues long. The V gene end was trimmed by 2 bases and the J gene end by 8 bases; junction bases not matched to a gene: 16. Germline CDR1 and CDR2: GTSNPN and SVGIG (reference sequence). The CDR3 DNA is TGTGCCTGGAGTCCAGTCAGCGGCAGGGGGCAAGGGGGCTACACCTTC. Protein: CAWSPVSGRGQGGYTF.

This chain links TRBV15 with TRBJ2-2; TRBD2 matches 9 bases. The germline CDR1 and CDR2 sequences are LNHNV and YYDKDF (reference sequence). This CDR3 spans 16 amino acids. Trimming cost V 0 bases and J 1 base; bases outside gene matches: 0. The CDR3 nucleotides read TGTGCCACCAGCAGAGAACTAGCGGGGAACACCGGGGAGCTGTTTTTT. Translation: CATSRELAGNTGELFF.

The chain carries TRBV7-6 and TRBJ2-2, with 11 bases fitting TRBD2. The germline V gene has CDR1 SGHVS and CDR2 FNYEAQ. With 0 bases clipped from V and 5 bases from J, the junction kept 2 bases outside the gene matches. This CDR3 has 16 amino acids. The CDR3 sequence is CASSLATSGVTGELFF. DNA for the CDR3: TGTGCCAGCAGCTTAGCGACTAGCGGGGTGACCGGGGAGCTGTTTTTT.

The chain couples TRBV6-2 or TRBV6-3 to TRBJ1-5; D might be TRBD1 (6 bases). Germline CDR1 and CDR2: MNHEY and SVGEGT. V was trimmed by 4 bases and J by 2 bases, leaving 18 bases between them. The CDR3 spans 17 residues. The CDR3 DNA sequence: TGTGCCAGCAGTTTCCCCAGGGTAGGGGGAGGCAATCAGCCCCAGCATTTT. This translates into CASSFPRVGGGNQPQHF.

The V call is TRBV5-1, the J call TRBJ2-7; tentative D call: TRBD2 (6 bases). The CDR3 runs 15 residues. With 0 bases removed from V and 3 bases from J, the gap between germline ends came to 13 bases. CDR1 SGHRS and CDR2 YFSETQ come from the germline V gene. The chain's CDR3 is CASSLAVGGIYEQYF. DNA for the CDR3: TGCGCCAGCAGCTTGGCCGTTGGGGGGATCTACGAGCAGTACTTC.

The chain uses TRBV2 and TRBJ1-4; possible D gene TRBD1, 6 bases. There are 17 residues in the CDR3. The V end lost 5 bases, the J end lost 5 bases, and 21 bases lay between the germline ends. The V gene's germline CDR1 is SNHLY and CDR2 FYNNEI. The DNA for the CDR3 is TGTGCCAGCAGTTTCTACTCCCCCGACAGGCCGAATGAAAAACTGTTTTTT. This encodes CASSFYSPDRPNEKLFF.